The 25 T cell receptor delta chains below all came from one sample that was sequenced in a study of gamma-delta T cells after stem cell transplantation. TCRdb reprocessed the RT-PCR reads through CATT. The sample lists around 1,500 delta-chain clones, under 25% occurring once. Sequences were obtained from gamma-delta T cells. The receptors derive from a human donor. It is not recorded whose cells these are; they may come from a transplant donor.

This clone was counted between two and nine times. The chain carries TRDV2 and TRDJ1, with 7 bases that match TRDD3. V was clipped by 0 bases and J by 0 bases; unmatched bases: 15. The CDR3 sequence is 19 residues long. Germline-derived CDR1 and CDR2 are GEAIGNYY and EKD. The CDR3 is CACDTGTLWIRHDTDKLIF. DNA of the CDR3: TGTGCCTGTGACACCGGGACTCTTTGGATACGCCACGACACCGATAAACTCATCTTT.

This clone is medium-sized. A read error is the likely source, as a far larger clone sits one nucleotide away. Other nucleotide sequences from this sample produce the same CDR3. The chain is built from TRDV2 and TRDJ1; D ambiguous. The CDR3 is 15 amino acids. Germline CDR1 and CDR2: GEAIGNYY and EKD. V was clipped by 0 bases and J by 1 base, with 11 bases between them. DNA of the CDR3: TGTGCCTGTGACACCATTTCAAAGCTCACCGATAAACTCATCTTT. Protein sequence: CACDTISKLTDKLIF.

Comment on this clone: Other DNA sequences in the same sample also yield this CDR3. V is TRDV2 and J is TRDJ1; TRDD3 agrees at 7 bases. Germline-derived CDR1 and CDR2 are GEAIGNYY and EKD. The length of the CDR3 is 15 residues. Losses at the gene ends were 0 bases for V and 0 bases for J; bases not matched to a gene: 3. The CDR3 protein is CACDTVGGYTDKLIF. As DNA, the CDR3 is TGTGCCTGTGACACCGTGGGGGGATACACCGATAAACTCATCTTT.

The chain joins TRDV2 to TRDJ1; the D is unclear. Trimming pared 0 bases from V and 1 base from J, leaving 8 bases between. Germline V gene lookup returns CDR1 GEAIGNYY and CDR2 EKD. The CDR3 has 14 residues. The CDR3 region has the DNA TGTGCCTGTGACACCGTCACCACCACCGATAAACTCATCTTT. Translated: CACDTVTTTDKLIF.

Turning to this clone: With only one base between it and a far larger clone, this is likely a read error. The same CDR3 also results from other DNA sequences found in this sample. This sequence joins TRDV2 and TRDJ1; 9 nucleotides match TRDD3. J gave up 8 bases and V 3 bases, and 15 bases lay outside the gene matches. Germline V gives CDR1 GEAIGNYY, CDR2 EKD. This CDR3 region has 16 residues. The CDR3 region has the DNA TGTGCCTGTGACCGACTGGGTGCCGGGGGATACCTAAAACTCATCTTT. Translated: CACDRLGAGGYLKLIF.

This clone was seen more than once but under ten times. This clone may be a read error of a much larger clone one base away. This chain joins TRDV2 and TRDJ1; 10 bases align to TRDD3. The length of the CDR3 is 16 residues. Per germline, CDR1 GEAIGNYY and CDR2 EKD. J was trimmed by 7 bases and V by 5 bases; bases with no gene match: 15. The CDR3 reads CACGLVSGGYEAKLIF. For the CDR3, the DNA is TGTGCCTGTGGCCTCGTATCGGGGGGATACGAGGCTAAACTCATCTTT.

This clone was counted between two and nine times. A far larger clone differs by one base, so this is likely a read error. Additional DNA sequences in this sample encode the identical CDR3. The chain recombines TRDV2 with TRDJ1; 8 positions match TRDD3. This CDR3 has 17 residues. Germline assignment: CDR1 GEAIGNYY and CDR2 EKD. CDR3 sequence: CACDTILGARYTDKLIF. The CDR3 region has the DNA TGTGCCTGTGACACGATACTGGGGGCCCGGTACACCGATAAGCTCATCTTT.

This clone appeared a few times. This CDR3 is CACDTLPTRDPNGEADKLIF. CDR3 DNA sequence: TGTGCCTGTGACACCCTTCCTACTCGCGACCCGAATGGGGAGGCCGATAAACTCATCTTT. The chain uses TRDV2 and TRDJ1, with 8 nucleotides matching TRDD2. The CDR3 runs 20 residues. Germline trimming cut 0 bases from V and 3 bases from J; bases unmatched to any gene: 20. The germline V gene encodes CDR1 GEAIGNYY and CDR2 EKD.

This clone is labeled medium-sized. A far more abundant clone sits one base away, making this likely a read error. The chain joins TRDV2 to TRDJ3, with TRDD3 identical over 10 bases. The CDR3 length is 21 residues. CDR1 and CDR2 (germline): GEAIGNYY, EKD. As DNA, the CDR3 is TGTGCCTGTGGCACCGGTGGGATTACTGGGGGATTGACCTGGGACACCCGACAGATGTTTTTC. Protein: CACGTGGITGGLTWDTRQMFF.

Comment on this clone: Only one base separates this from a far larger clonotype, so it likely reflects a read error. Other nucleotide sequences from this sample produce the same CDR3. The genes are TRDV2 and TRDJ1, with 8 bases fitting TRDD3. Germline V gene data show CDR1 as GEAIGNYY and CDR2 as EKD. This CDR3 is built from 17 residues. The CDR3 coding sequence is TGTGCCTGCGACACGATACTGGGGGCCCGGTACACCGATAAACTCATCTTT. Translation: CACDTILGARYTDKLIF.

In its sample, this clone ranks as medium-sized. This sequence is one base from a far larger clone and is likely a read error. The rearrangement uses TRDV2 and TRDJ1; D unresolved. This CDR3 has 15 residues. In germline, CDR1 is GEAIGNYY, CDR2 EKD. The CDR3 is CACDTISKLTDRLIF. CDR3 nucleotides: TGTGCCTGTGACACCATTTCAAAACTCACCGATAGACTCATCTTT.

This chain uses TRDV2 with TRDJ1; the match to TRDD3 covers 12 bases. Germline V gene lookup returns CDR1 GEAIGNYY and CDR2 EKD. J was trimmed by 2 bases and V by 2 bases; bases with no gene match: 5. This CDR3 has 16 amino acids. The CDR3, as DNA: TGTGCCTGTGACAAACTGGGGGATACTGATACCGATAAACTCATCTTT. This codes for CACDKLGDTDTDKLIF.

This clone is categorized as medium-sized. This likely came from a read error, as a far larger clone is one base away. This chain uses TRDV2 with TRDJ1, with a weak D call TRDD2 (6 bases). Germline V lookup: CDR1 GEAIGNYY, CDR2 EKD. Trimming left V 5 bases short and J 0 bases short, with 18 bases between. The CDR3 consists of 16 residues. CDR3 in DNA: TGTGCCTGTGGCCTCCTACAAGGGGCTGACACCGATAAACTCATCTTT. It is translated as CACGLLQGADTDKLIF.

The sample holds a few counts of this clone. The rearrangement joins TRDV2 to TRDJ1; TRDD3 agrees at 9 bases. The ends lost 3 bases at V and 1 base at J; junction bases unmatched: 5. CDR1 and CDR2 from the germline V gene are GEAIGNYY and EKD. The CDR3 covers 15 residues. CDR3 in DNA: TGTGCCTGTGACCTACTGGGGGAAGGCACCGATAAACTCATCTTT. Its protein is CACDLLGEGTDKLIF.

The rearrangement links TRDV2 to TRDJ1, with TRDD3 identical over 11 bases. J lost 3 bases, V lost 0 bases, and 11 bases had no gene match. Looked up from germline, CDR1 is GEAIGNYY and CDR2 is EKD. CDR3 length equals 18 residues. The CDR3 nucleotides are TGTGCCTGTGACACCGTGCCGAGTGGGGGATACGCCCCCGATAAACTCATCTTT. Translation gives CACDTVPSGGYAPDKLIF.

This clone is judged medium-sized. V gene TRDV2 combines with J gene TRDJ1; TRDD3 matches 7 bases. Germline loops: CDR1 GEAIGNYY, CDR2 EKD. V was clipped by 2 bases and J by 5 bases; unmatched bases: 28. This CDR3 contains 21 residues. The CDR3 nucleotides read TGTGCCTGTGACAATTCATTCCCGCTCTCAACTGGGGACATTACCGGGGATAAACTCATCTTT. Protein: CACDNSFPLSTGDITGDKLIF.

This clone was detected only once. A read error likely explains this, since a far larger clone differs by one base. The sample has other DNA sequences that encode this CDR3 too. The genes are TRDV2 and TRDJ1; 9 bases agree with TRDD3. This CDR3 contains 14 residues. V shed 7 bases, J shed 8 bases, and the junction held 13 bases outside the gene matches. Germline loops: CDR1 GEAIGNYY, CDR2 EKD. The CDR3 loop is CACDLLTGGEKLIF. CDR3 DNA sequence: TGTGCCTGCGACCTACTGACTGGGGGAGAAAAACTCATCTTT.

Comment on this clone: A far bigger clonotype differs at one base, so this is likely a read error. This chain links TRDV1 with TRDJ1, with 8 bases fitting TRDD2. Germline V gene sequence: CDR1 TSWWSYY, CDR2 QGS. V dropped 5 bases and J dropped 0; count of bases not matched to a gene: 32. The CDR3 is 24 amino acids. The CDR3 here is CALGFQTSYTLWLAARGYTDKLIF. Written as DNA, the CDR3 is TGTGCTCTTGGGTTCCAAACTTCCTACACCCTTTGGCTGGCAGCACGAGGGTACACCGATAAACTCATCTTT.

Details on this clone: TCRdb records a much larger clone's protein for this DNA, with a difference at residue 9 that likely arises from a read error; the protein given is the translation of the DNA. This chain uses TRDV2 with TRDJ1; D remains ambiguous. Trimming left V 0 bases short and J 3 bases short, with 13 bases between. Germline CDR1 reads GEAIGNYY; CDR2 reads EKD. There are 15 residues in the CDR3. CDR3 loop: CACDTVAGRADKLIF. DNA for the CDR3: TGTGCCTGTGACACCGTCGCAGGACGGGCCGATAAACTCATCTTT.

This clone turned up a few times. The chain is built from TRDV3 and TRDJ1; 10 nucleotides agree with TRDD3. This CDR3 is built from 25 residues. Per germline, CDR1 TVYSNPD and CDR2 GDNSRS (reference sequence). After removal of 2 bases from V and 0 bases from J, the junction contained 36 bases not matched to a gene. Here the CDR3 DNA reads TGTGCCTTTTCTACCCTACCCATTCCTACACTAATTATCCTACTGGGGGATGGGTACACCGATAAACTCATCTTT. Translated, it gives CAFSTLPIPTLIILLGDGYTDKLIF.

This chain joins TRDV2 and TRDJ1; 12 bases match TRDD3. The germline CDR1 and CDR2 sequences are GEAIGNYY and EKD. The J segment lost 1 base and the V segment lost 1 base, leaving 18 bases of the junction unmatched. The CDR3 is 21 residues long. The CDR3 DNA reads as TGTGCCTGTGACACGGTTACTGGGGGATACCGCGGAGGTCCTGGCACCGATAAACTCATCTTT. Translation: CACDTVTGGYRGGPGTDKLIF.

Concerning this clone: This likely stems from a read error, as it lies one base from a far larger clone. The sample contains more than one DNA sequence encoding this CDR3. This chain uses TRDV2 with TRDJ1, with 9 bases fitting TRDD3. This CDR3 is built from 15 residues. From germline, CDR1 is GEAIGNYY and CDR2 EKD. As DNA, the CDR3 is TGTGCCTGTGATTTACTGGGGGACTACACCGATAAACTTATCTTT. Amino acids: CACDLLGDYTDKLIF.

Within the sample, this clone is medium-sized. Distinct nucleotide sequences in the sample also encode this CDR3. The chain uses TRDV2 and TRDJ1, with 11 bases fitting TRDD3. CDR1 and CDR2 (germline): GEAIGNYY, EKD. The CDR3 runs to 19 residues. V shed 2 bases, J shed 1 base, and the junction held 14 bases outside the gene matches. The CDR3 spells CACDNILGDTSTVTDKLIF. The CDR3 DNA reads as TGTGCCTGTGACAACATCCTGGGGGATACTAGCACCGTCACCGATAAACTCATCTTT.

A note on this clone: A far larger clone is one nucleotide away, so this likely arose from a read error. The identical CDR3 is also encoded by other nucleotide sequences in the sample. The CDR3: CACDTLSPFRREGQSLPDKLIF. The CDR3 DNA follows: TGTGCCTGTGACACCTTGTCCCCTTTCCGCCGCGAGGGACAATCCCTTCCCGATAAGCTCATCTTT. The chain has TRDV2 and TRDJ1, with D tentatively TRDD2 (6 bases). The CDR3 is made up of 22 amino acids. Germline V gene lookup returns CDR1 GEAIGNYY and CDR2 EKD.

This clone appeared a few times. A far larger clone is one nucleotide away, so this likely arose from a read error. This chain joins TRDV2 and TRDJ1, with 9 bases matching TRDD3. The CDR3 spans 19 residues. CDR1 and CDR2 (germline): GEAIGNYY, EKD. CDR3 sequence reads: CACDGLGTGGLGGTDKPIF. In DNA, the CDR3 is TGTGCCTGTGACGGACTTGGTACTGGGGGACTCGGGGGCACCGATAAACCCATCTTT.